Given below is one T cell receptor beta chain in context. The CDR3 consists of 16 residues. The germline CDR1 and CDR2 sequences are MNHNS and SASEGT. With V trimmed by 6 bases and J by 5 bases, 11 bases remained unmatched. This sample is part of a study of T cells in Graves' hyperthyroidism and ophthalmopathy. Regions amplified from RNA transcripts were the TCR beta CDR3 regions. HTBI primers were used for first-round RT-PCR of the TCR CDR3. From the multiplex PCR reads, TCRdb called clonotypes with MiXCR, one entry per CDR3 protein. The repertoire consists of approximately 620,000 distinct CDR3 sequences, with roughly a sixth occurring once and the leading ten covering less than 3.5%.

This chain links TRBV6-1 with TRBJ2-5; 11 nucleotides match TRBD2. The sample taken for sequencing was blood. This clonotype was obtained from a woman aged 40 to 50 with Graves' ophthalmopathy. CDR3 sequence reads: CASSGGLAGGGETQYF. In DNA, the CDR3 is TGTGCCAGCAGCGGCGGGCTAGCGGGGGGAGGTGAGACCCAGTACTTC.